This T cell receptor (beta chain) is from a study of identical twins' blood T cells. Six healthy women, forming three identical twin pairs, donated samples. About this clonotype itself: This sequence may be a read error, since a much larger clone differs from it by one base. This likely comes from a read error, as the CDR3 has no conserved phenylalanine or tryptophan at its end.

TCR cDNA libraries came from RNA via a modified published protocol. The authors' processing: Each donor had about 100,000 to nearly 550,000 clonotypes. Via MiXCR, TCRdb re-called the 5' RACE reads, giving one row per CDR3 protein. The V and J calls and clone size come from TCRdb's table, not from the authors' own analysis. This table has 350,000 to 400,000 distinct CDR3 sequences, over 25% appearing once. V gave up 6 bases and J gave up 3 bases, with 12 bases separating them. CDR1 is DFQATT and CDR2 is SNEGSKA in the germline V gene (reference sequence). CDR3 length equals 13 residues. The TCR comes from a woman aged 18-55 years in good health. The V call is TRBV20-1, the J call TRBJ1-3, with D perhaps matching TRBD1 (5 bases). The sample was PBMCs. The chain's CDR3 is CSAPPDNGNTIYL. The CDR3 region has the DNA TGCAGTGCCCCACCGGACAATGGAAACACCATATATTTG.